This record concerns one TCR beta chain sequence. Its cognate antigen has yet to be identified. Per-base qualities were not stored, and no clone one base away is much larger. This record belongs to a study of cytomegalovirus exposure and HLA in healthy donors (dated by TCRdb to about 2017). Study-wide context: An earlier analysis of several hundred of the donors reported 276 Gb of sequence data and around 110 million unique TCR beta sequences obtained from about 170 million T cells. To predict cytomegalovirus infection status, the study combined high-throughput TCR immunosequencing, statistical association of individual TCRs with disease status, and machine learning. Five DR-DQ haplotypes were treated as single units for association and clustering because of strong linkage in the cohort. Alongside the repertoire data, information on donor age, sex, ethnicity and CMV serostatus was compiled. Of the roughly 400 genotyped donors, over 65% fell in the genetic ancestry cluster associated with self-reported Caucasian donors. To decide whether each TCR beta V gene segment behaved as functional or pseudogenic, an earlier analysis of approximately 600 of the donors relied on high-throughput TCR beta sequencing. Roughly 300 gigabases of sequencing data and 70 million to 95 million unique TCR sequences made up an early release that covered approximately 650 HLA-typed donors. Among about 390 genotyped donors of the cohort, an average of approximately 240,000 unique TCR beta nucleotide sequences were sequenced per donor, roughly 18% of them non-productive. The study aimed to test whether cataloging public T cell receptors could reveal signatures of past pathogen exposure. A later analysis re-examined previously published TCR beta repertoires from several hundred donors and added high-resolution HLA genotyping to investigate patterns of TCR occurrence. The study profiled the T cell repertoires of 500 to 800 subjects by immunosequencing and related them to cytomegalovirus serostatus. Every repertoire in the discovery cohort had been generated on one and the same sequencing platform. In addition to the first cohort of around 670 subjects, a separate validation cohort of 120 different subjects was used. Typing coverage differed by locus: A, B, C, DRB1 and DQB1 were typed in roughly 620-630 donors, DQA1 in about 560, DPA1 in 606, and DPB1 in around 440. A later genetic analysis used genome-wide SNP genotypes for 398 of the 666 donors, treating that subset as a discovery cohort. HLA typing covered class I and class II loci at four-digit resolution. The later analysis used no new phenotypic data to find candidate immune exposures, relying instead on TCR beta sequences and their occurrence across donors. The investigation overall reported the following: Some 15 rarely observed V segments, including chromosome 9 orphons, were excluded from the earlier analysis of a few hundred of the donors because counts were too low. Broadly in line with IMGT annotations, most TCR beta V segments showed up in productive rearrangements about 87% or about 30% of the time in an earlier analysis of several hundred of the donors. A later analysis associated 16,951 TCR beta sequences with specific HLA alleles at a false discovery rate of 0.05. Because HLA typing was unavailable for some donors at each locus, only the typed subset was used in association tests. For the cohort, immune exposure information was limited to CMV serostatus. The classifier was reported to diagnose cytomegalovirus status with high specificity and sensitivity in both the original cohort and the validation cohort. The authors suggested that the approach could potentially be generalized to other disease states and immunological phenotypes. Some IMGT-functional V segments, including TRBV6-2 and TRBV6-3, could not be told apart with the 87-base-pair reads, so those segments were excluded. A group of highly shared sequence variants was considered likely to be a technical artifact of the sequencing pipeline. In vitro tests confirmed that a few of the cytomegalovirus-associated TCR beta chains recognize cytomegalovirus antigens. Correlated functional status among segregating V segments might be attributable to linkage disequilibrium, but an unknown experimental factor could not be ruled out. Compared with the roughly 670-donor mean, donors in an Asian-associated ancestry cluster had fewer N-insertions in productive TCRs, according to a later genetic analysis. A further reported finding was that TCR beta sequences accurately predicted the HLA-A and HLA-B alleles for most subjects in the first cohort. In the study, 164 TCR beta chains were listed as associated with cytomegalovirus. Sequencing depth was assumed to be roughly uniform across donors in the presence/absence analyses, though that assumption may not hold. In a later analysis, the rate of TCR association differed among HLA loci, with DRB1 alleles having the most associated TCRs and HLA-C alleles having the fewest. A later genetic analysis associated a missense DCLRE1C variant with V-gene and J-gene trimming of TCR beta chains, and an independent cohort replicated the association. This cohort had only TCR beta chains sequenced, and the lack of alpha or paired-chain data limited which features could be detected. When HLA alleles, especially DR and DQ, strongly co-occurred, TCR associations were difficult to assign to individual alleles. Several of the top co-occurrence clusters appeared to be linked to parvovirus B19, influenza, CMV and Epstein-Barr virus, according to a later analysis. In a later analysis, HLA-associated TCR beta chains were found to be more clonally expanded and to have lower generation probabilities than equally common non-associated chains. In a later analysis, most CMV-associated TCR beta chains were found to appear HLA-restricted, with HLA associations seemingly driven largely by CMV exposure. Most TCR sequences were seen in very few donors, while some public TCRs were found in many individuals.

The cohort comprised 666 healthy bone marrow donors. At the time of sampling, every cohort member was nominally healthy, though immune exposures that went unrecorded were likely present. The donor tested CMV seronegative, placing the donor among the 352 seronegative members of the cohort. A peripheral blood sample was collected from each donor, and TCR beta sequencing was performed on peripheral blood mononuclear cells. Genomic DNA extraction from the blood cell samples was performed with the Qiagen DNeasy Blood Extraction Kit. V loses 7 bases of germline sequence and J loses 4 bases, and the interval between the two ends is 11 bases. Reading from cysteine to phenylalanine, the CDR3 counts 13 amino acids. Of the read, only the CDR3 DNA is kept; its 39 bases are in frame from base 1. For CDR1 and CDR2, the germline V gene lists SGDLS and YYNGEE. Library creation used the immunoSEQ multiplex PCR assay. A mixture of 60 forward primers for TCR Vbeta segments and 13 reverse primers for TCR Jbeta segments was used in the multiplex PCR. The CDR3 region of rearranged TCR beta genes was amplified from genomic DNA with a multiplex PCR assay. On the Illumina HiSeq System, the amplified TCR beta libraries were sequenced as 87-base-pair reads. On the study's bioinformatics: A later analysis counted approximately 76 million unique TCR beta chains across the 500 to 850 repertoires, and some 12 million of these chains were shared by at least two donors. Raw reads were error-corrected and collapsed into unique sequences by a nearest-neighbor algorithm in which closely related sequences were merged to remove PCR and sequencing errors. CDR3 sequences were aligned to IMGT reference sequences to assign V, D and J gene segments. For a sequence to be retained, at least a six-nucleotide match to both a V gene segment and a J gene segment was required. A rearrangement counted as productive if the CDR3 had no stop codons and remained in frame with V and J, and every other rearrangement counted as non-productive. Following IMGT convention, CDR3 was defined as the stretch from the second conserved V-encoded cysteine up to the conserved J-encoded phenylalanine. The earlier analysis of fewer than 700 of the donors excluded sequences that lacked an unambiguous match to a single V gene segment. An earlier analysis of 500 to 700 of the donors classified V segments as functional when productive rearrangements were above 56.7% and as segregating when the standard deviation between donors was above 5%. A statistical classification framework was developed to diagnose cytomegalovirus status using the catalog of TCR beta chain sequences. V and J gene assignment, in a later analysis, came from comparing TCR nucleotide sequences with IMGT/GENE-DB human TR gene sequences. Using the TCRdist pipeline, a later analysis assigned CDR3 sequences along with most-parsimonious VDJ recombination scenarios. In a later analysis, each TCR beta chain was defined by its CDR3 amino acid sequence together with its V-gene family, and reads without a unique V-gene family were excluded. A later analysis removed roughly 590 highly shared, low-generation-probability nucleotide sequences to deal with suspected cross-contamination and a sequencing artifact. In a later analysis, a clonal expansion index for each public chain was calculated from normalized within-repertoire ranks of inferred template counts. In a later analysis, generation probabilities were computed with a VDJ recombination model fitted to out-of-frame rearrangements, and the resulting probabilities were checked against IGoR. In a later analysis, hypergeometric tests were used to score TCR-TCR, TCR-HLA and TCR-CMV co-occurrence, with a repertoire-size bias correction applied to TCR pairs. In a later analysis, false discovery rates were estimated by permuting HLA or CMV assignments 20 times. In a later analysis, co-occurring TCRs were grouped using DBSCAN, with TCRdist sequence similarity added in when clustering inside HLA-allele-positive subsets. Co-occurrence clustering excluded repertoires with fewer than 30,000 or more than 120,000 public chains, plus five with anomalous nucleotide sharing. The clones in this table, taken by TCRdb from immuneACCESS, are in-frame only. Not every clone is retained; where verified, under half of the shortfall comes from an unresolved V gene, and the cause of the rest is unknown. The V and J calls and clone size are taken from that table; D and trimming were inferred from the DNA. Across this sample there are about 150,000 clones, with approximately 80% seen only once. Of the sample, under 5% is held by the ten largest clones.

The sequence joins TRBV9 to TRBJ2-2, with a weak D call of TRBD2 (6 bases match). This TCR came from a man between 18 and 35 years old in good health and CMV-seronegative. The specimen was PBMCs. CDR3 region: CASGGRTTGELFF. The DNA is as follows: TGTGCCAGCGGGGGGAGGACCACCGGGGAGCTGTTTTTT.